The source of this T cell receptor beta chain is a study of naive and memory T cell subsets. Findings of the study overall: Far more TCRs reportedly came from tuberculin skin test site biopsies.

Ligated cDNA underwent four rounds of PCR with nested alpha and beta constant region primers and SP2. TCRdb re-derived calls from the UMI-ligation and nested PCR reads in MiXCR, one entry per CDR3 protein. The sample holds approximately 22,000 distinct CDR3 sequences, approximately 6.5% seen once. The CDR3 is 17 residues long. J gave up 4 bases and V 1 base, and 8 bases lay outside the gene matches. Germline CDR1 KGHSH, CDR2 LQKENI. The treatment denotes: skin biopsy from PPD injection site in Mantoux-positive individual. The library had UMIs added by 3' ligation of an oligonucleotide to TCR cDNA. Skin biopsies came from PPD injection sites in Mantoux-positive individuals. Reverse transcription used DNase-treated unsorted total RNA, aiming for roughly 1 to 1000 ng. This clonotype has a count of ten or more. Its matching antigen is unknown.

The sample was skin, taken from a tuberculin skin test site. The TCR was taken from an adult in good health. The gene calls are TRBV18 and TRBJ2-1, with 9 positions matching TRBD2. The DNA of the CDR3 is TGTGCCAGCTCACCACTTGCTAGCGGGACTGGGTACAATGAGCAGTTCTTC. Protein sequence: CASSPLASGTGYNEQFF.